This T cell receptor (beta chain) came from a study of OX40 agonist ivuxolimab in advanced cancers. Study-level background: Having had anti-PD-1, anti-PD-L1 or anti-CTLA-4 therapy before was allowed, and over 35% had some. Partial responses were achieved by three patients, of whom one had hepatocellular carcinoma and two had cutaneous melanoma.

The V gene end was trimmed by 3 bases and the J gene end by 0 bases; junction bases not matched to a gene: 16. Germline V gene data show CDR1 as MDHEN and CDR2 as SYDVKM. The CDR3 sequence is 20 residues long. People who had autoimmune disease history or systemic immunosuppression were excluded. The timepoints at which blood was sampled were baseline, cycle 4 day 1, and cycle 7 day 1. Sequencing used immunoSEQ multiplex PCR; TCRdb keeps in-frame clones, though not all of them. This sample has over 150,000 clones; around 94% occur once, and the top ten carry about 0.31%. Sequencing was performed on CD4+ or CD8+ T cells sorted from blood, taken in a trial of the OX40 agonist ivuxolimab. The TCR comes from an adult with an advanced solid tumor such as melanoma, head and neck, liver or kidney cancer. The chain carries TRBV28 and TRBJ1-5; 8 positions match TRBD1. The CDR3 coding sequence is TGTGCCAGCAGTTTTGGTCGGGTCAGGGGGCTGGGGTATAGCAATCAGCCCCAGCATTTT. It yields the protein CASSFGRVRGLGYSNQPQHF.